The T cell receptor (beta chain) under discussion was sequenced for a study of blood T cell repertoires in COVID-19. Study-wide background: COVID-19 samples collected from the United States, Italy and Spain covered acute and convalescent phases. The cDNA or gDNA used as material had been derived from T cells, B-cell-depleted T cells, or PBMCs.

The germline V gene has CDR1 MNHEY and CDR2 SVGAGI. The CDR3 is 15 amino acids. Trimming took 2 bases from V and 7 from J, leaving 17 bases between them. Under the authors' procedure: Estimated nucleated cell counts came from reference gene primer amplification. Sequencing used immunoSEQ multiplex PCR; TCRdb keeps in-frame clones, though not all of them. V and J calls plus clone size are reproduced from that table; the DNA served to infer D and trimming. The repertoire holds around 69,000 clones, with about 86% as singletons. The genes are TRBV6-5 and TRBJ1-2, with a weak D call TRBD1 (5 bases). Sequencing input: peripheral blood. The origin of this receptor is a man in his fifties with active COVID-19. CDR3 bases: TGTGCCAGCAGTTACATGGGTCGGGGGGGACGTGGCTACACCTTC. Translation gives CASSYMGRGGRGYTF.